The clone carrying this T cell receptor (beta chain) has only a few counts. Its target is unknown. Indicated time point: patch test 1, 2 weeks after DPC sensitization. The sample's treatment: therapeutic diphenylcyclopropenone sensitization with weekly scalp DPC. Extraction of total RNA was performed on unfractionated whole blood. This entry is derived from a study of human T cells and chemical hapten exposure. Study-level information: TCR yield per sample varied, mainly due to pooled library volumes.

TCRdb re-analysed the RACE reads in MiXCR, keeping a single row per CDR3 protein. The table has 40,000 to 50,000 distinct CDR3 sequences, under 4.5% seen once; the top ten hold roughly 24%. Study observations and caveats: Against controls, expanded TCRs gave rise to significantly more large CDR3 similarity clusters.

This TCR derives from a man aged 50 to 59 with alopecia areata. Some clones in this sample may be carry-over from other donors' samples. The specimen comprised whole blood, sampled in connection with sensitization to the hapten diphenylcyclopropenone (DPC).

The CDR3 loop reads CAISLSGQGDTEAFF. CDR3 in DNA: TGTGCCATCAGTTTAAGCGGACAGGGTGACACTGAAGCTTTCTTT. This chain joins TRBV10-3 and TRBJ1-1, with 8 bases fitting TRBD1. V shed 5 bases, J shed 3 bases, and the junction held 8 bases outside the gene matches. The CDR3 spans 15 residues. The germline gives CDR1 ENHRY, CDR2 SYGVKD.